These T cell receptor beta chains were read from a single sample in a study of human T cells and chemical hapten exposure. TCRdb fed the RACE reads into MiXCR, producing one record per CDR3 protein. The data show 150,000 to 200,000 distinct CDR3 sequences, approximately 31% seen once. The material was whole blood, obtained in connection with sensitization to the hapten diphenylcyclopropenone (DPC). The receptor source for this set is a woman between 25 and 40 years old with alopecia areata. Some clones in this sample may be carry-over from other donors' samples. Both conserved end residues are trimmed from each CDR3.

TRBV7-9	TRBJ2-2	ASSLLGGTGELF
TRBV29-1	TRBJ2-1	SVGTGTSSFNEQF
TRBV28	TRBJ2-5	ASSIPGGGQETQY
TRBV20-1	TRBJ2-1	SAKRGGMSYNEQF
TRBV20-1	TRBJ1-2	SAGSGLSSGYT
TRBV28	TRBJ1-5	ASSLLRKPQH
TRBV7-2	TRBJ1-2	ASSLYSGDDGYT
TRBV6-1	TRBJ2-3	ASSRDYRTDTQY
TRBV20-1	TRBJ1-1	SARGQLNTEAF
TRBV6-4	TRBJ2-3	ASSTAGSTDTQY
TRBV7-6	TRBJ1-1	ASSLAIQGMAEAF
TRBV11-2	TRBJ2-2	ASSLVGHSELF
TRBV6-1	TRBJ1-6	ASRQPDNSPLH
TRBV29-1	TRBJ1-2	SAADAYGYT
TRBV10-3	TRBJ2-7	AIRRDRVSYEQY